This T cell receptor beta chain was sequenced for a study of T cells in Graves' hyperthyroidism and ophthalmopathy. At the level of the study: Any treatment followed the collection of peripheral blood at initial diagnosis. Study results and caveats: Blood also showed most of the thyroid clonotypes that were expanded above 0.001.

This clonotype was detected ten times or more. Its antigen is currently unknown. The CDR3 contains 14 residues. Germline V lookup: CDR1 LGHDT, CDR2 YNNKEL (reference sequence). The V and J ends lost 5 bases and 4 bases respectively, with 14 bases between them. The TCR beta CDR3 regions underwent amplification using RNA transcripts as the source. A set of HTBI primers served as the primers for a first-round RT-PCR of the TCR CDR3. TCRdb independently ran MiXCR on the multiplex PCR reads; one entry per CDR3 protein. Counted here are fewer than 350,000 distinct CDR3 sequences, over 20% occurring once; the ten biggest clones make up under 55%. Those with hyperthyroidism were 18 to 65 years old, newly diagnosed, and ill for under 2 months. Fresh 10 ml peripheral blood yielded PBMCs.

This sequence originates from a woman between 50 and 59 years old with Graves' hyperthyroidism. The chain recombines TRBV3-1 with TRBJ1-2; D remains ambiguous. Sequencing was done on a sample of blood. CDR3 loop: CASSWRAARYGYTF. The CDR3 DNA sequence: TGTGCCAGCAGCTGGCGGGCGGCCCGCTATGGCTACACCTTC.